This T cell receptor beta chain originates from a study of vaccination and CD4 T cells after COVID-19. The wider study: In culture, cells were exposed to overlapping spike peptides from SARS-CoV-2, HCoV-NL63, HCoV-OC43 and HCoV-229E. Study-wide results and limits: Although the median of SARS-CoV-2-reactive clonotypes rose from about 20 to 38, the change was not significant. Investigators enrolled relatively few convalescent patients and included no early post-infection timepoints.

In regard to this clonotype: Antigen unknown.

Once obtained from cultured CD4+ T cells, the DNA was sequenced using the Oncomine TCR Beta short-read assay. Cultured CD4+ T cells yielded the extracted genomic DNA. Each CDR3 protein is one row after TCRdb ran MiXCR on the PCR reads. The repertoire holds 25,000 to 30,000 distinct CDR3 sequences, with 62% as singletons. As to treatment: roughly nine-day PBMC culture with coronavirus spike peptide pools or control peptides (ViraFEST assay). The TCR sequence derives from a human donor who received a COVID-19 vaccine. The sample here was CD4+ T cells from blood, cultured in vitro, taken after SARS-CoV-2 vaccination.

The CDR3 protein is CASCRLRGTPTEQYF. The DNA of the CDR3 is TGTGCCAGCTGCCGGCTTAGGGGGACCCCCACTGAGCAGTACTTC. This chain links TRBV21-1 with TRBJ2-7; the table names TRBD1, a call not compared with the DNA. TRBV21-1 is tagged as a pseudogene. The length of the CDR3 is 15 residues.